A selection of T cell receptor beta chains follows, all from one sample in a study of T cell responses to AZD1222 COVID-19 vaccine. TCRdb's table, derived via immunoSEQ multiplex PCR, lists solely in-frame clones and lacks some. The sample gives about 83,000 clones, approximately 87% of which show up once; under 5% is in the top ten. The source material was peripheral blood, sampled on day 0 of MenACWY control vaccination. The source is an adult in good health. Each CDR3 is given with its conserved first and last residue. Fields, in order: J gene, V gene, clone size, D gene, CDR3 protein, CDR3 DNA. The D gene is left open where the match is weak. For some rows the clone size is stated as once, few or many, or as a class when expanded; others skip it.

TRBJ2-5 TRBV6-5 . TRBD2 CASSQRTSGSGTQYF TGTGCCAGCAGTCAAAGGACTAGCGGGAGCGGGACCCAGTACTTC
TRBJ2-1 TRBV11-1 . . CASEGKVNPSYNEQFF TGTGCCAGCGAGGGCAAGGTGAACCCATCCTACAATGAGCAGTTCTTC
TRBJ1-6 TRBV5-6 few . CASRLRGVGSPLHF TGTGCCAGCAGACTGCGAGGGGTAGGCTCACCCCTCCACTTT
TRBJ1-3 TRBV7-6 . TRBD1 CASSRTGLGNTIYF TGTGCCAGCAGTCGGACAGGGCTTGGAAACACCATATATTTT
TRBJ1-5 TRBV2 . . CASRGVNQPQHF TGTGCCAGCAGAGGGGTCAATCAGCCCCAGCATTTT
TRBJ1-2 TRBV7-9 . . CASSLGRHFTF TGTGCCAGCAGCTTAGGCAGGCACTTTACCTTC
TRBJ1-1 TRBV20-1 once . CSARVGAFF TGCAGTGCTAGAGTTGGAGCTTTCTTT
TRBJ2-3 TRBV6-4 . . CASSDLAGTSTDTQYF TGTGCCAGCAGTGACTTGGCGGGGACTAGCACAGATACGCAGTATTTT
TRBJ1-5 TRBV18 . . CASSPIREDQPQHF TGTGCCAGCTCACCAATAAGGGAAGATCAGCCCCAGCATTTT
TRBJ2-1 TRBV28 few . CASSAKRASSYNEQFF TGTGCCAGCAGTGCCAAGAGGGCTAGCTCCTACAATGAGCAGTTCTTC
TRBJ2-3 TRBV10-1 once . CASSASAESTDTQYF TGCGCCAGCAGTGCCAGCGCCGAAAGCACAGATACGCAGTATTTT
TRBJ2-2 TRBV10-1 . . CASSDMPGSTSGELFF TGCGCCAGCAGTGACATGCCCGGGTCGACGAGCGGGGAGCTGTTTTTT
TRBJ1-2 TRBV6-5 . TRBD1 CASSQQGGQGDGYTF TGTGCCAGCAGCCAGCAGGGGGGACAGGGAGATGGCTACACCTTC
TRBJ1-1 TRBV7-9 . TRBD1 CASSRTGDGTEAFF TGTGCCAGCAGCCGGACAGGGGATGGGACTGAAGCTTTCTTT
TRBJ2-7 TRBV7-2 . TRBD2 CASSYTSSGRDFYEQYF TGTGCCAGCAGCTACACCTCTAGCGGGAGGGATTTCTACGAGCAGTACTTC
TRBJ2-1 TRBV28 . TRBD2 CASAGGRGGRGEQFF TGTGCCAGCGCCGGGGGAAGGGGCGGGAGAGGTGAGCAGTTCTTC
TRBJ1-6 TRBV6-5 . . CATSTRSYNSPLHF TGTGCCACCTCAACACGCTCCTATAATTCACCCCTCCACTTT
TRBJ1-4 TRBV19 . . CASSIDPGVEEKLFF TGTGCCAGTAGTATAGATCCAGGGGTTGAAGAAAAACTGTTTTTT
TRBJ2-7 TRBV4-3 . TRBD1 CASSQDKGQNLYEQYF TGCGCCAGCAGCCAAGATAAGGGACAGAACTTATACGAGCAGTACTTC
TRBJ1-2 TRBV11-2 . . CASSLAGPNYGYTF TGTGCCAGCAGCTTGGCAGGCCCCAACTATGGCTACACCTTC
TRBJ1-5 TRBV29-1 . . CSVEEGQSQPQHF TGCAGCGTTGAGGAGGGGCAGAGTCAGCCCCAGCATTTT
TRBJ2-5 TRBV5-1 . . CASSPQETQYF TGCGCCAGCAGCCCCCAAGAGACCCAGTACTTC
TRBJ1-1 TRBV9 . . CASSVEAYTEAFF TGTGCCAGCAGCGTAGAGGCTTACACTGAAGCTTTCTTT
TRBJ1-4 TRBV28 . . CASSLGVGRGGTNEKLFF TGTGCCAGCAGTCTGGGGGTGGGCAGGGGAGGAACTAATGAAAAACTGTTTTTT
TRBJ1-1 TRBV29-1 . . CSVDVYTEAFF TGCAGCGTTGACGTCTACACTGAAGCTTTCTTT
TRBJ2-1 TRBV19 once TRBD1 CASSIDPGTGYNEQFF TGTGCCAGTAGTATAGATCCGGGGACAGGATACAATGAGCAGTTCTTC
TRBJ2-3 TRBV30 once . CAWTWGSGLSTDTQYF TGTGCCTGGACATGGGGTAGCGGCTTGAGCACAGATACGCAGTATTTT
TRBJ2-7 TRBV2 . . CASRLFYEQYF TGTGCCAGCCGCCTATTCTACGAGCAGTACTTC
TRBJ2-1 TRBV9 . . CASSVLASSYNEQFF TGTGCCAGCAGCGTCCTAGCGAGCTCCTACAATGAGCAGTTCTTC
TRBJ2-7 TRBV6-5 . TRBD2 CASSQGLAGGFEQYF TGTGCCAGCAGCCAAGGACTAGCGGGAGGCTTCGAGCAGTACTTC
TRBJ2-7 TRBV27 . . CASSWGRDYEQYF TGTGCCAGCAGTTGGGGCAGAGATTACGAGCAGTACTTC
TRBJ2-2 TRBV6-5 . . CASRRGTGTGELFF TGTGCCAGCAGACGGGGGACTGGCACCGGGGAGCTGTTTTTT
TRBJ1-1 TRBV27 . . CARTGNTEAFF TGTGCCAGGACAGGGAACACTGAAGCTTTCTTT
TRBJ1-6 TRBV12-2 . . CASRLGRDRASYNSPLHF TGTGCAAGTCGCTTAGGGAGGGACAGGGCCTCCTATAATTCACCCCTCCACTTT
TRBJ2-7 TRBV3-1/TRBV3-2 . TRBD2 CASSQVRLAHEQYF TGTGCCAGCAGCCAAGTCCGACTAGCCCACGAGCAGTACTTC
TRBJ1-2 TRBV5-1 . . CASSYSVGGQSGYTF TGCGCCAGCAGCTATTCCGTCGGGGGGCAATCTGGCTACACCTTC
TRBJ2-1 TRBV7-8 . . CASSFLSPTQFF TGTGCCAGCAGCTTCCTCTCACCGACCCAGTTCTTC
TRBJ1-2 TRBV4-3 . TRBD1 CASSPGTGVVDYGYTF TGCGCCAGCAGCCCCGGGACAGGGGTAGTTGACTATGGCTACACCTTC
TRBJ2-2 TRBV2 . . CASTYRDTGELFF TGTGCCAGCACCTACAGGGACACCGGGGAGCTGTTTTTT
TRBJ2-2 TRBV7-9 . TRBD2 CASSLRGLALSTGELFF TGTGCCAGCAGCTTAAGGGGACTAGCCCTAAGTACCGGGGAGCTGTTTTTT
TRBJ1-2 TRBV5-1 . . CASSPDSLGYGYTF TGCGCCAGCAGCCCAGACTCCTTGGGGTATGGCTACACCTTC
TRBJ2-7 TRBV7-9 . TRBD1 CASSQTGVVYEQYF TGTGCCAGCAGTCAGACAGGGGTAGTCTACGAGCAGTACTTC
TRBJ2-7 TRBV21-1 . . CASSWAGGTPHPYEQYF .
TRBJ2-1 TRBV25-1 few . CAARGTEGSGAYNEQFF TGTGCCGCGAGGGGGACTGAGGGAAGCGGCGCCTACAATGAGCAGTTCTTC